A single sample gave rise to the 31 T cell receptor beta chains below, sequenced in a study of shared clonotypes between healthy human individuals. Clones were sequenced by immunoSEQ multiplex PCR, and TCRdb holds only the in-frame ones, with some missing. The sample yields 1.5 million to 2.5 million clones, about 95% seen once. Naive-designated CD8 cells lacked CD45RO, were positively enriched for CCR7, and omitted terminally differentiated effector memory CD45RA+ cells. The sample comprised naive CD8+ T cells sorted from blood. The source is a man aged 18 to 30 in good health.

As for this clone: Relative to the germline gene, one junction end is altered; a read error may explain this. This sequence joins TRBV13 and TRBJ2-2; a weak D match, TRBD2 (6 bases). Germline V gene data show CDR1 as PRHDT and CDR2 as FYEKMQ (reference sequence). The CDR3 runs 16 residues. The CDR3 region is CASSLGVAVNTGELFF. CDR3 DNA sequence: TGTGCCAGCAGCCTAGGGGTAGCGGTGAACACCGGGGAGCTGTTTTTT. Full variable domain (missing parts from reference TRBV13 and TRBJ2-2): AAGVIQSPRHLIKEKRETATLKCYPIPRHDTVYWYQQGPGQDPQFLISFYEKMQSDKGSIPDRFSAQQFSDYHSELNMSSLELGDSALYFCASSLGVAVNTGELFFGEGSRLTVL.

The chain employs TRBV11-3 and TRBJ2-7; D unclear. This CDR3 is 15 amino acids long. Trimming pared 1 base from V and 1 base from J, leaving 11 bases between. Germline-derived CDR1 and CDR2 are SGHNT and YENEEA. CDR3 region: CASSLGPDASYEQYF. The CDR3 DNA is TGTGCCAGCAGCTTAGGACCGGACGCATCCTACGAGCAGTACTTC.

This clone showed up just once. The genes are TRBV4-1 and TRBJ2-7; D not certain. V was trimmed by 1 base and J by 3 bases, leaving 13 bases between them. The germline V gene encodes CDR1 MGHRA and CDR2 YSYEKL. There are 15 residues in the CDR3. The CDR3 reads CASSQGGSADYEQYF. The CDR3 DNA follows: TGCGCCAGCAGCCAAGGAGGCAGCGCTGACTACGAGCAGTACTTC.

CDR3 nucleotide sequence: TGTGCCAGCAGCTCAGGTATAGGGCTCTACGAGCAGTACTTC. Amino acids: CASSSGIGLYEQYF. V is TRBV7-9 and J is TRBJ2-7, with D unclear. Germline CDR1 is SEHNR and CDR2 is FQNEAQ (reference sequence). The CDR3 has 14 residues. With 4 bases removed from V and 3 bases from J, the gap between germline ends came to 13 bases.

The chain recombines TRBV19 with TRBJ2-6, with no clear D. Germline CDR1 is LNHDA and CDR2 is SQIVND (reference sequence). Trimming removed 7 bases at V and 1 base at J, with 5 bases between. This CDR3 has 13 amino acids. The CDR3 sequence is CASMGSGANVLTF. Here the CDR3 DNA reads TGTGCCAGTATGGGATCTGGGGCCAACGTCCTGACTTTC.

With respect to this clone: The same CDR3 arises from other DNA sequences in this sample as well. The chain combines TRBV4-1 with TRBJ2-2; the D is unclear. Trimming took 3 bases from V and 2 from J, leaving 7 bases between them. The CDR3 contains 14 residues. Looked up from germline, CDR1 is MGHRA and CDR2 is YSYEKL. The CDR3 DNA follows: TGCGCCAGCAGCCAGGGTAGCAACACCGGGGAGCTGTTTTTT. Its protein is CASSQGSNTGELFF.

The genes are TRBV13 and TRBJ2-7, with 8 positions matching TRBD2. Germline V gene sequence: CDR1 PRHDT, CDR2 FYEKMQ (reference sequence). The V segment lost 5 bases and the J segment 2 bases; nucleotides outside the gene matches: 5. The CDR3 runs 14 residues. The CDR3 DNA follows: TGTGCCAGCAGCCCTCCGGGACTAGCCTACGAGCAGTACTTC. Its translation: CASSPPGLAYEQYF.

The chain is built from TRBV7-3 and TRBJ2-1; TRBD1 matches 9 bases. With V trimmed by 5 bases and J by 6 bases, 8 bases remained unmatched. Germline CDR1 SGHTA, CDR2 FQGTGA. The CDR3 is 15 residues long. The CDR3 nucleotides are TGTGCCAGCAGCCCCGGGACAGGGTTAGGCAATGAGCAGTTCTTC. Its translation is CASSPGTGLGNEQFF.

The rearrangement uses TRBV4-1 and TRBJ2-5, with 10 nucleotides matching TRBD1. The CDR3 totals 14 residues. V dropped 1 base and J dropped 4; count of bases not matched to a gene: 0. Per germline, CDR1 MGHRA and CDR2 YSYEKL. The CDR3 loop is CASSQGTGGETQYF. CDR3 nucleotide sequence: TGCGCCAGCAGCCAAGGGACAGGGGGAGAGACCCAGTACTTC.

This rearrangement joins TRBV5-4 to TRBJ1-2; possibly TRBD1 for D (5 bases). Per germline, CDR1 SGHNT and CDR2 YYREEE (reference sequence). V was shortened by 5 bases and J by 8 bases, with 22 bases between the two germline ends. This CDR3 contains 15 residues. CDR3 bases: TGTGCCAGCAGGGACGAGCAGGGTGCCTTGGGGGGCTACACCTTC. Translating gives CASRDEQGALGGYTF. Filled out from reference TRBV5-4 and TRBJ1-2, the complete variable domain reads ETGVTQSPTHLIKTRGQQVTLRCSSQSGHNTVSWYQQALGQGPQFIFQYYREEENGRGNFPPRFSGLQFPNYSSELNVNALELDDSALYLCASRDEQGALGGYTFGSGTRLTVV.

The chain recombines TRBV11-2 with TRBJ1-2; the D is unclear. V lost 4 bases, J lost 5 bases, and 14 bases lay in between. Germline CDR1 reads SGHAT; CDR2 reads FQNNGV. The CDR3 covers 14 residues. CDR3 protein: CASSSRSRLYGYTF. The CDR3 coding sequence is TGTGCCAGCAGCTCCCGATCTAGGCTGTATGGCTACACCTTC.

For this clone: Other DNA sequences from this sample encode an identical CDR3 as well. This rearrangement joins TRBV27 to TRBJ2-7, with 10 bases matching TRBD2. Germline V gives CDR1 MNHEY, CDR2 SMNVEV (reference sequence). This CDR3 comprises 16 residues. Trimming removed 3 bases from V and 0 bases from J; junction bases left unmatched: 5. The CDR3 here is CASSFSSGGVSYEQYF. CDR3 sequence (DNA): TGTGCCAGCAGTTTTTCTAGCGGGGGAGTCTCCTACGAGCAGTACTTC.

J is TRBJ1-6 and V is TRBV7-9; D perhaps matches TRBD1 (5 bases). The CDR3 is 18 amino acids. Germline V gene data show CDR1 as SEHNR and CDR2 as FQNEAQ (reference sequence). Trimming left V 0 bases short and J 7 bases short, with 19 bases between. The CDR3 loop is CASSLALMGRVGNSPLHF. In DNA form, the CDR3 reads TGTGCCAGCAGCTTAGCGCTTATGGGCAGGGTCGGAAATTCACCCCTCCACTTT. The complete variable domain, with remaining parts taken from reference TRBV7-9 and TRBJ1-6, reads DTGVSQNPRHKITKRGQNVTFRCDPISEHNRLYWYRQTLGQGPEFLTYFQNEAQLEKSRLLSDRFSAERPKGSFSTLEIQRTEQGDSAMYLCASSLALMGRVGNSPLHFGNGTRLTVT.

Concerning this clone: Other DNA sequences in the same sample also yield this CDR3. The chain has TRBV5-6 and TRBJ2-7; D gene uncertain. Germline CDR1 SGHDT, CDR2 YYEEEE. This CDR3 is 14 amino acids long. V was trimmed by 0 bases and J by 2 bases, leaving 9 bases between them. The CDR3, as DNA: TGTGCCAGCAGCTTGGGTGGCCCTACCTACGAGCAGTACTTC. It is translated as CASSLGGPTYEQYF.

This chain connects TRBV19 to TRBJ1-1; D not certain. The CDR3 is made up of 14 amino acids. The germline CDR1 and CDR2 sequences are LNHDA and SQIVND (reference sequence). V was trimmed by 3 bases and J by 3 bases, leaving 11 bases between them. In DNA form, the CDR3 reads TGTGCCAGTAGTATTGGCAGCCTTTACACTGAAGCTTTCTTT. It codes for CASSIGSLYTEAFF. Complete variable domain (other parts from reference TRBV19 and TRBJ1-1): DGGITQSPKYLFRKEGQNVTLSCEQNLNHDAMYWYRQDPGQGLRLIYYSQIVNDFQKGDIAEGYSVSREKKESFPLTVTSAQKNPTAFYLCASSIGSLYTEAFFGQGTRLTVV.

In this sample, this clone turned up once. This chain connects TRBV4-3 to TRBJ2-2; TRBD2 aligns across 10 bases. CDR3 length equals 19 residues. V was clipped by 0 bases and J by 0 bases; unmatched bases: 7. Germline lookup yields CDR1 LGHNA and CDR2 YSLEER. Written as DNA, the CDR3 is TGCGCCAGCAGCCAAGAGCTACTAGCGGGGACCGCGAACACCGGGGAGCTGTTTTTT. This translates into CASSQELLAGTANTGELFF.

The gene calls are TRBV27 and TRBJ1-1, with D unresolved. The CDR3 loop spans 12 amino acids. The V gene's germline CDR1 is MNHEY and CDR2 SMNVEV (reference sequence). Trimming took off 1 base at V and 11 bases at J, with 11 bases between the two ends. In nucleotides, the CDR3 is TGTGCCAGCAGTTTATTTGGCGGAGAGGCTTTCTTT. Its protein product is CASSLFGGEAFF.

This CDR3 reads CASSIDVTGQPQHF. CDR3 sequence (DNA): TGTGCCAGTAGTATAGATGTCACGGGTCAGCCCCAGCATTTT. V gene TRBV19 combines with J gene TRBJ1-5; D remains ambiguous. CDR3 length: 14 residues. In germline, CDR1 is LNHDA, CDR2 SQIVND (reference sequence). Trimming pared 0 bases from V and 6 bases from J, leaving 9 bases between.

This chain joins TRBV27 and TRBJ2-1; no clear D gene. Trimming took 5 bases from V and 6 from J, leaving 8 bases between them. This CDR3 has 12 amino acids. Germline V gene data show CDR1 as MNHEY and CDR2 as SMNVEV (reference sequence). The CDR3 nucleotides are TGTGCCAGCAGTACCCCGCTCAATGAGCAGTTCTTC. Protein sequence: CASSTPLNEQFF.

V gene TRBV6-1 combines with J gene TRBJ2-5, with no clear D. The length of the CDR3 is 15 residues. CDR1 MNHNS and CDR2 SASEGT come from the germline V gene. Trimming shortened V by 3 bases and J by 4 bases, and 15 bases separated the two germline ends. CDR3 loop: CASSDTELNTETQYF. In DNA, the CDR3 is TGTGCCAGCAGTGACACCGAACTCAATACAGAGACCCAGTACTTC.

Worth noting for this clone: Other DNA variants within this sample encode the same CDR3. The rearrangement uses TRBV2 and TRBJ2-5, with D possibly TRBD1 on 6 matching bases. V was pared by 6 bases and J by 0 bases, with 8 bases between. CDR1 and CDR2 (germline): SNHLY, FYNNEI. CDR3 length: 13 residues. CDR3 in amino acids: CASRDSNQETQYF. DNA for the CDR3: TGTGCCAGCAGGGACAGTAACCAAGAGACCCAGTACTTC.

V gene TRBV30 combines with J gene TRBJ2-2; D unresolved. Germline V lookup: CDR1 GTSNPN, CDR2 SVGIG (reference sequence). The length of the CDR3 is 13 residues. V was pared by 2 bases and J by 5 bases, with 9 bases between. For the CDR3, the DNA is TGTGCCTGGAGTTTCACAGATACCGGGGAGCTGTTTTTT. The encoded protein is CAWSFTDTGELFF.

CDR3 loop: CASSQEPRNTEAFF. The CDR3 bases are TGTGCCAGCAGTCAGGAACCCCGGAACACTGAAGCTTTCTTT. V usage is TRBV2 and J usage is TRBJ1-1; D uncertain. CDR1 SNHLY and CDR2 FYNNEI come from the germline V gene. The CDR3 is 14 residues long. Trimming took 5 bases from V and 1 from J, leaving 11 bases between them.

On this clone: The sample contains more than one DNA sequence encoding this CDR3. The chain has TRBV11-2 and TRBJ2-5; D is unresolved. The CDR3 is 12 residues long. V lost 1 base and J lost 5, with 5 bases in between. Germline assignment: CDR1 SGHAT and CDR2 FQNNGV. As DNA, the CDR3 is TGTGCCAGCAGCTTAGGGTGGGAGACCCAGTACTTC. It yields the protein CASSLGWETQYF.

This clone was seen once. The junction shows a germline mismatch at one end, possibly a read error. The chain links TRBV6-5 to TRBJ2-1; the match to TRBD1 covers 9 bases. The CDR3 is 11 residues long. Germline V gives CDR1 MNHEY, CDR2 SVGAGI. Here the CDR3 reads CASSYGQGWIF. The CDR3 DNA follows: TGTGCCAGCAGTTACGGACAGGGGTGGATCTTC.

V gene TRBV7-9 combines with J gene TRBJ2-5; 10 bases match TRBD2. Germline CDR1 reads SEHNR; CDR2 reads FQNEAQ (reference sequence). J gave up 0 bases and V 5 bases, and 3 bases lay outside the gene matches. This CDR3 is 15 amino acids long. CDR3 in amino acids: CASSLGLADQETQYF. DNA of the CDR3: TGTGCCAGCAGCCTTGGACTAGCGGACCAAGAGACCCAGTACTTC.

V and J are TRBV28 and TRBJ1-5, with a possible D match to TRBD1 (6 bases). Deletions cut 6 bases from V and 0 bases from J, with 12 bases between. From germline, CDR1 is MDHEN and CDR2 SYDVKM. The CDR3 consists of 15 residues. In nucleotides, the CDR3 is TGTGCCAGCAGCCCCGACAGGTTTAGCAATCAGCCCCAGCATTTT. It encodes CASSPDRFSNQPQHF.

A word on this clone: Because the CDR3 is missing its conserved closing phenylalanine or tryptophan, this is likely a read error. The DNA is omitted, as the CDR3 cannot be located on it reliably, and the CDR3 follows TCRdb's listing. The rearrangement joins TRBV11-2 to TRBJ2-7; the table's D call, TRBD2, was not checked against the DNA. Inclusive of both ends, the CDR3 amounts to 13 amino acids. The V gene's germline CDR1 is SGHAT and CDR2 FQNNGV. The CDR3: CASSLEGLAALST.

To note about this clone: Other DNA sequences in this sample translate to the same CDR3. V and J are TRBV5-6 and TRBJ1-1; D is ambiguous. Per the germline V gene, CDR1 is SGHDT and CDR2 is YYEEEE. CDR3 size: 11 residues. The germline V and J ends were trimmed by 0 bases and 8 bases, with 5 bases remaining between them. In DNA, the CDR3 is TGTGCCAGCAGCTTGGGACGGGAAGCTTTCTTT. Translating gives CASSLGREAFF.

This chain joins TRBV7-9 and TRBJ2-5; D call uncertain. This CDR3 is 14 amino acids long. Germline V gene sequence: CDR1 SEHNR, CDR2 FQNEAQ (reference sequence). Trimming shortened V by 1 base and J by 5 bases, and 11 bases separated the two germline ends. Written as DNA, the CDR3 is TGTGCCAGCAGCTTAGGCAACCCTGATGAGACCCAGTACTTC. Encoded protein: CASSLGNPDETQYF.

V gene TRBV27 combines with J gene TRBJ2-5; weak D call: TRBD1 (7 bases). The J call may be incorrect, as the DNA end agrees better with TRBJ2-7. Germline V gene lookup returns CDR1 MNHEY and CDR2 SMNVEV (reference sequence). The CDR3 totals 16 residues. The CDR3 region is CASSLYDPGDSYEQYF. The CDR3, as DNA: TGTGCCAGCAGTTTATACGATCCGGGGGACAGTTACGAGCAGTACTTC.